The rows below give T cell receptor beta chains drawn from one sample of a study of PD-1 blockade in classical Hodgkin lymphoma. Profiling relied on immunoSEQ multiplex PCR, and the TCRdb table lists in-frame clones only, not all of them. The sample lists 120,000 to 150,000 clones, under 85% occurring once. The sample in question was peripheral blood mononuclear cells (PBMCs), obtained before the second cycle of nivolumab. Source of these receptors: a human donor with classical Hodgkin lymphoma. Both conserved end residues are part of each CDR3. Each record gives: V gene, J gene, CDR3 protein.

TRBV6-6	TRBJ1-1	CASSKATGGAAEAFF
TRBV10-3	TRBJ2-1	CAIREAGDSYNEQFF
TRBV19	TRBJ1-4	CASSWGTVSIGVEKLFF
TRBV11-2	TRBJ1-3	CASSLDPSSGNTIYF
TRBV5-1	TRBJ2-7	CASSPVQGTYEQYF
TRBV5-6	TRBJ1-5	CASSTVKGRGNDYQPQHF
TRBV5-4	TRBJ1-2	CASSLGTEQYYGYTF
TRBV28	TRBJ2-7	CASRPVGSSYEQYF
TRBV7-6	TRBJ1-3	CASSPNFGTAGNTIYF
TRBV5-1	TRBJ1-2	CASSSRGQLLDGYTF
TRBV28	TRBJ2-7	CASSPIPLAETSSYEQYF
TRBV5-1	TRBJ2-1	CASSLDLAGAYNEQFF
TRBV2	TRBJ1-1	CASSVENTEAFF
TRBV6-5	TRBJ2-5	CASRRAGTEETQYF
TRBV6-5	TRBJ1-3	CASRGGRRGNTIYF
TRBV5-4	TRBJ2-3	CASSSGTYTDTQYF
TRBV7-2	TRBJ2-1	CASSLVGADYNEQFF
TRBV5-1	TRBJ2-7	CASSFEGVTAHEQYF
TRBV6-8	TRBJ2-5	CASSYANQTGTGAEETQYF
TRBV7-9	TRBJ2-7	CASSSTTSGKTYEQYF
TRBV7-2	TRBJ2-7	CASSLVVAGEYEQYF
TRBV4-1	TRBJ1-4	CASSQDPRAEKLFF
TRBV25-1	TRBJ2-7	CASSTLYDQGIGEQYF
TRBV5-4	TRBJ1-1	CASSSGSTRVRNTEAFF
TRBV20-1	TRBJ2-7	CSARPTYEQYF
TRBV19	TRBJ2-7	CASSIRVRGYEQYF
TRBV4-1	TRBJ2-7	CASSYTGTSGTYEQYF
TRBV7-3	TRBJ2-5	CASSPGSQETQYF
TRBV5-1	TRBJ2-6	CASSPDFSGANVLTF
TRBV2	TRBJ2-1	CASSDLGPPHNEQFF
TRBV30	TRBJ1-2	CAHSAGPGYGYTF
TRBV9	TRBJ2-3	CASSVGVAGGLDTQYF
TRBV9	TRBJ2-3	CASSVYGDTQYF
TRBV27	TRBJ2-7	CASSSSALISDKGYEQYF
TRBV18	TRBJ1-6	CASSGQGSYNSPLHF
TRBV5-8	TRBJ1-5	CASSLGGAGQPQHF
TRBV9	TRBJ2-2	CASSVDLLPEVGELFF
TRBV19	TRBJ1-2	CASSHKTGENGYTF
TRBV28	TRBJ2-5	CASRTGTGIQETQYF
TRBV28	TRBJ2-1	CASSWASGRDEQFF
TRBV27	TRBJ2-7	CASSLSIPVSTYEQYF